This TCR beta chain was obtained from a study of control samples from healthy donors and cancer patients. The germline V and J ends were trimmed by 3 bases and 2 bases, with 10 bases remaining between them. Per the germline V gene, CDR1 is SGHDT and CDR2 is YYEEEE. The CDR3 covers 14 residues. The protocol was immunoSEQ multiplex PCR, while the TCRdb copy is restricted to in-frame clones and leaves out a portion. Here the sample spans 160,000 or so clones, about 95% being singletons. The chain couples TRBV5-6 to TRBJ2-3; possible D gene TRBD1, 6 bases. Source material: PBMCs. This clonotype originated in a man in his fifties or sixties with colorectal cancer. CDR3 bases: TGTGCCAGCAGCTCCCGGACAGTCACAGATACGCAGTATTTT. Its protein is CASSSRTVTDTQYF. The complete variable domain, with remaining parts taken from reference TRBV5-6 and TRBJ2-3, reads DAGVTQSPTHLIKTRGQQVTLRCSPKSGHDTVSWYQQALGQGPQFIFQYYEEEERQRGNFPDRFSGHQFPNYSSELNVNALLLGDSALYLCASSSRTVTDTQYFGPGTRLTVL.